These 28 T cell receptor beta chains originate from one sample sequenced in a study of blood T cell repertoires in COVID-19. The data were produced by immunoSEQ multiplex PCR, yet TCRdb's version contains in-frame clones alone and is incomplete. This table holds 110,000 to 150,000 clones, more than 75% found once. The sequenced sample was peripheral blood. Receptor source: a woman between 50 and 59 years old with acute or convalescent COVID-19.

J is TRBJ2-1 and V is TRBV7-3; 12 nucleotides match TRBD2. The CDR3 is made up of 15 amino acids. Germline CDR1 and CDR2: SGHTA and FQGTGA. Losses at the gene ends were 6 bases for V and 9 bases for J; bases not matched to a gene: 9. The CDR3 bases are TGTGCCAGCAGTCCTTCTAGCGGGGGGGCATTTGAGCAGTTCTTC. Amino acids: CASSPSSGGAFEQFF.

V is TRBV5-1 and J is TRBJ2-6; D unclear. Germline values: CDR1 SGHRS, CDR2 YFSETQ. The CDR3 consists of 15 residues. Trimming pared 4 bases from V and 0 bases from J, leaving 8 bases between. The CDR3 DNA sequence: TGCGCCAGCAGCCCCTTAAACTCTGGGGCCAACGTCCTGACTTTC. Its translation: CASSPLNSGANVLTF. Variable domain in full (rest from reference TRBV5-1 and TRBJ2-6): KAGVTQTPRYLIKTRGQQVTLSCSPISGHRSVSWYQQTPGQGLQFLFEYFSETQRNKGNFPGRFSGRQFSNSRSEMNVSTLELGDSALYLCASSPLNSGANVLTFGAGSRLTVL.

This clone occurred a few times. The rearrangement uses TRBV5-1 and TRBJ2-5; 8 nucleotides match TRBD2. This CDR3 has 15 amino acids. V dropped 0 bases and J dropped 6; count of bases not matched to a gene: 7. Germline CDR1 is SGHRS and CDR2 is YFSETQ. CDR3 bases: TGCGCCAGCAGCTTGGGAGCGGGGGCTCACCAGACCCAGTACTTC. Translated: CASSLGAGAHQTQYF.

The genes are TRBV2 and TRBJ2-2, with D hard to call. CDR1 SNHLY and CDR2 FYNNEI come from the germline V gene. The CDR3 totals 13 residues. V lost 5 bases and J 7 bases, leaving 11 bases between the germline ends. The CDR3 DNA sequence: TGTGCCAGCAGTAAAACTTCGGTCGGGGAGCTGTTTTTT. This gives the protein CASSKTSVGELFF.

This clone was detected once. The chain couples TRBV15 to TRBJ1-1; TRBD1 agrees at 8 bases. Germline CDR1 LNHNV, CDR2 YYDKDF (reference sequence). The CDR3 contains 14 residues. V was clipped by 1 base and J by 10 bases; unmatched bases: 8. CDR3 DNA: TGTGCCACCAGCAGAGGAAACAGGGGGGGAACAGCTTTCTTT. This sequence encodes CATSRGNRGGTAFF.

This clone occurred once. This rearrangement joins TRBV6-4 to TRBJ2-1; a weak D match, TRBD2 (6 bases). V shed 4 bases and J shed 6 bases, with 10 bases lying between them. The CDR3 covers 13 residues. Germline-derived CDR1 and CDR2 are MRHNA and SNTAGT. This chain's CDR3 is CASSAVGGNEQFF. The CDR3 region has the DNA TGTGCCAGCAGTGCCGTGGGGGGCAATGAGCAGTTCTTC.

The gene calls are TRBV19 and TRBJ1-5; D is perhaps TRBD1 (6 bases). V dropped 1 base and J dropped 5 bases, with 9 bases sitting between them. Looked up from germline, CDR1 is LNHDA and CDR2 is SQIVND (reference sequence). This CDR3 is built from 14 residues. This CDR3 is CASSIVTGYQPQHF. The CDR3 DNA reads as TGTGCCAGTAGTATAGTGACAGGCTATCAGCCCCAGCATTTT.

The chain recombines TRBV2 with TRBJ1-1; D is undetermined. Trimming cost V 1 base and J 2 bases, with 5 bases left between them. The CDR3 length is 13 residues. The germline CDR1 and CDR2 sequences are SNHLY and FYNNEI. CDR3 residues: CASSEGSNTEAFF. CDR3 in DNA: TGTGCCAGCAGTGAAGGTAGTAACACTGAAGCTTTCTTT.

The sample holds a few counts of this clone. At the DNA level, this CDR3 is encoded by other sequences in the same sample as well. The chain has TRBV7-3 and TRBJ1-2, with D possibly matching TRBD1 (5 bases). Trimming cost V 2 bases and J 6 bases, with 10 bases left between them. The CDR3 loop spans 13 amino acids. Germline CDR1 and CDR2: SGHTA and FQGTGA. CDR3 in amino acids: CASSLQGLDGYTF. The CDR3 bases are TGTGCCAGCAGCTTACAGGGTTTGGATGGCTACACCTTC. Full variable domain (missing parts from reference TRBV7-3 and TRBJ1-2): GAGVSQTPSNKVTEKGKYVELRCDPISGHTALYWYRQSLGQGPEFLIYFQGTGAADDSGLPNDRFFAVRPEGSVSTLKIQRTERGDSAVYLCASSLQGLDGYTFGSGTRLTVV.

The chain uses TRBV7-9 and TRBJ2-7, with D unresolved. The CDR3 sequence is 12 residues long. Germline CDR1 reads SEHNR; CDR2 reads FQNEAQ (reference sequence). Trimming shortened V by 2 bases and J by 4 bases, and 6 bases separated the two germline ends. The CDR3 region has the DNA TGTGCCAGCAGCTTACTAGGTTACGAGCAGTACTTC. It encodes CASSLLGYEQYF. Looking up the rest from reference TRBV7-9 and TRBJ2-7 gives the full variable domain: DTGVSQNPRHKITKRGQNVTFRCDPISEHNRLYWYRQTLGQGPEFLTYFQNEAQLEKSRLLSDRFSAERPKGSFSTLEIQRTEQGDSAMYLCASSLLGYEQYFGPGTRLTVT.

This clone was counted between two and nine times. The J gene is TRBJ2-3, the V gene TRBV9; TRBD2 aligns across 11 bases. This CDR3 region has 17 residues. After removal of 2 bases from V and 2 bases from J, the junction contained 7 bases not matched to a gene. The germline CDR1 and CDR2 sequences are SGDLS and YYNGEE. As DNA, the CDR3 is TGTGCCAGCAGCGTGTTAGCGGGGGGGACGTACACAGATACGCAGTATTTT. Protein: CASSVLAGGTYTDTQYF.

The CDR3 sequence: CASSLQGYGYTF. The CDR3 DNA reads TGTGCCAGTAGTCTACAGGGATATGGCTACACCTTC. The rearrangement uses TRBV19 and TRBJ1-2; possible D gene TRBD1, 6 bases. CDR3 length: 12 amino acids. CDR1 and CDR2 (germline): LNHDA, SQIVND (reference sequence). Trimming left V 5 bases short and J 5 bases short, with 9 bases between.

The chain carries TRBV6-2 or TRBV6-3 and TRBJ1-2; possibly TRBD1 for D (6 bases). CDR3 size: 13 residues. Germline V CDR1 and CDR2: MNHEY, SVGEGT. Trimming took 5 bases from V and 1 from J, leaving 8 bases between them. For the CDR3, the DNA is TGTGCCAGCAGTGACAGGAGTAACTATGGCTACACCTTC. Its translation: CASSDRSNYGYTF.

This chain uses TRBV7-3 with TRBJ1-6; no reliable D call. Deletions cut 4 bases from V and 6 bases from J, with 10 bases between. Germline CDR1 reads SGHTA; CDR2 reads FQGTGA. This CDR3 is 14 amino acids long. CDR3 amino acids: CASSSGSGNSPLHF. The CDR3 coding sequence is TGTGCCAGCAGCTCCGGGTCGGGTAATTCACCCCTCCACTTT.

The chain uses TRBV11-2 and TRBJ1-2; D is possibly TRBD1 (5 bases). Trimming cost V 4 bases and J 0 bases, with 15 bases left between them. In germline, CDR1 is SGHAT, CDR2 FQNNGV. The CDR3 has 16 residues. The CDR3 DNA sequence: TGTGCCAGCAGCTCCTTAGGGGCTTCTGCTAACTATGGCTACACCTTC. Translated, it gives CASSSLGASANYGYTF.

The chain employs TRBV27 and TRBJ1-4; 7 nucleotides align to TRBD1. Germline CDR1 MNHEY, CDR2 SMNVEV (reference sequence). Trimming at V came to 4 bases and at J to 6 bases, leaving 8 bases not matched to a gene. The CDR3 covers 15 residues. The CDR3 coding sequence is TGTGCCAGCAGTTACACAGGGGAGATTTATGAAAAACTGTTTTTT. This gives the protein CASSYTGEIYEKLFF.

This chain uses TRBV4-2 with TRBJ1-5; D not certain. CDR1 and CDR2 from the germline V gene are LGHNA and YNFKEQ. This CDR3 has 15 residues. V was cut by 0 bases and J by 0 bases, with 6 bases left in between. The CDR3 DNA sequence: TGTGCCAGCAGCCAAGATCCTTCTAGCAATCAGCCCCAGCATTTT. This sequence encodes CASSQDPSSNQPQHF.

The gene calls are TRBV6-6 and TRBJ1-1, with D perhaps TRBD1 (6 bases). CDR3 size: 16 residues. Germline CDR1 MNHNY, CDR2 SVGAGI (reference sequence). Trimming removed 4 bases from V and 7 bases from J, with 22 bases in between. The CDR3 here is CASSSADSENIGEAFF. The CDR3 bases are TGTGCCAGCAGTTCTGCGGACAGCGAGAACATTGGTGAAGCTTTCTTT.

The chain couples TRBV2 to TRBJ2-1; no definite D call. This CDR3 is built from 13 residues. V lost 4 bases and J lost 5, with 9 bases in between. Germline V gene data show CDR1 as SNHLY and CDR2 as FYNNEI. The CDR3 protein is CASSGHPHNEQFF. The CDR3 DNA sequence: TGTGCCAGCAGTGGTCATCCCCACAATGAGCAGTTCTTC.

This CDR3 is CSASDSRIGNQPQHF. The CDR3 DNA sequence: TGCAGTGCTAGTGATTCGCGGATAGGCAATCAGCCCCAGCATTTT. This chain links TRBV20-1 with TRBJ1-5, with unresolved D. V dropped 3 bases and J dropped 2 bases, with 14 bases sitting between them. CDR3 length: 15 residues. Germline values: CDR1 DFQATT, CDR2 SNEGSKA (reference sequence).

This chain uses TRBV28 with TRBJ1-2; D unresolved. CDR1 and CDR2 (germline): MDHEN, SYDVKM. The CDR3 totals 12 residues. The germline V and J ends were trimmed by 3 bases and 8 bases, with 10 bases remaining between them. CDR3 coding DNA: TGTGCCAGCAGTTTGCGGGGAGACGGCTACACCTTC. This encodes CASSLRGDGYTF.

The chain is built from TRBV6-2 or TRBV6-3 and TRBJ1-1; 10 positions agree with TRBD1. Germline V gives CDR1 MNHEY, CDR2 SVGEGT. The CDR3 extends over 15 amino acids. The junction had 6 bases not matched to a gene; V was cut back by 5 bases and J by 3 bases. The CDR3 is CASSLRQGAYTEAFF. In nucleotides, the CDR3 is TGTGCCAGCAGTCTAAGACAGGGGGCTTACACTGAAGCTTTCTTT.

The rearrangement joins TRBV5-1 to TRBJ1-1, with unresolved D. Trimming removed 1 base at V and 7 bases at J, with 8 bases between. Looked up from germline, CDR1 is SGHRS and CDR2 is YFSETQ. The CDR3 covers 12 residues. The CDR3 DNA reads TGCGCCAGCAGCTTGTATAGCAGTGAAGCTTTCTTT. Amino acid sequence: CASSLYSSEAFF.

The chain couples TRBV14 to TRBJ1-4, with D tentatively TRBD1 (5 bases). This CDR3 has 14 residues. Germline V gives CDR1 SGHDN, CDR2 FVKESK. Trimming removed 4 bases from V and 7 bases from J, with 13 bases in between. DNA of the CDR3: TGTGCCAGCAGCCTTATGGGGACTGGTGAAAAACTGTTTTTT. Translation: CASSLMGTGEKLFF.

The chain employs TRBV6-5 and TRBJ2-2; 8 bases map to TRBD1. Looked up from germline, CDR1 is MNHEY and CDR2 is SVGAGI. This CDR3 contains 13 residues. Losses at the gene ends were 9 bases for V and 3 bases for J; bases not matched to a gene: 3. The CDR3 is CARGDRYTGELFF. DNA of the CDR3: TGTGCCAGAGGGGACAGGTACACCGGGGAGCTGTTTTTT.

There are a few counts of this clone. The chain combines TRBV19 with TRBJ1-5, with 7 bases aligning to TRBD1. The germline V gene has CDR1 LNHDA and CDR2 SQIVND (reference sequence). The CDR3 length is 14 residues. The trim removed 5 bases at V and 4 bases at J, leaving 5 bases unmatched. CDR3 nucleotide sequence: TGTGCCAGTAGTCATGGGACAGTTAATCAGCCCCAGCATTTT. It specifies CASSHGTVNQPQHF. Drawing the rest from reference TRBV19 and TRBJ1-5, the complete variable domain is DGGITQSPKYLFRKEGQNVTLSCEQNLNHDAMYWYRQDPGQGLRLIYYSQIVNDFQKGDIAEGYSVSREKKESFPLTVTSAQKNPTAFYLCASSHGTVNQPQHFGDGTRLSIL.

This clone was counted a single time. The chain recombines TRBV7-2 with TRBJ1-1; no firm D call. CDR1 and CDR2 (germline): SGHTA, FQGNSA. The CDR3 has 15 amino acids. V lost 2 bases and J lost 6, with 16 bases in between. CDR3 loop: CASSLFGRGSAEAFF. For the CDR3, the DNA is TGTGCCAGCAGCTTATTCGGACGGGGATCGGCTGAAGCTTTCTTT.

This clone was seen a handful of times. J is TRBJ2-7 and V is TRBV7-9; D is possibly TRBD2 (6 bases). The CDR3 contains 13 residues. Trimming shortened V by 3 bases and J by 7 bases, and 13 bases separated the two germline ends. Germline V gene lookup returns CDR1 SEHNR and CDR2 FQNEAQ (reference sequence). The CDR3 is CASSLSASGEQYF. The DNA for the CDR3 is TGTGCCAGCAGCTTGAGCGCAAGCGGGGAGCAGTACTTC.